The sequence of this T cell receptor beta chain was determined in a study of blood T cell repertoires in COVID-19. Study-level background: Samples came from the United States, Italy and Spain, spanning acute and convalescent COVID-19.

The ends were cut back, 0 bases at V and 1 base at J, with 7 bases in the middle. The CDR3 is 14 amino acids. Germline loops: CDR1 SGHNT, CDR2 YYREEE (reference sequence). This clone was seen a single time. Original handling: Researchers report that nucleated cell counts were estimated from reference gene primer amplification. The method was immunoSEQ multiplex PCR; TCRdb's version includes in-frame clones alone and lacks a portion of them. The D gene and trimming were derived from the DNA, and the V and J assignments and clone size from that table. The repertoire holds around 250,000 clones, with approximately 90% as singletons.

The gene calls are TRBV5-4 and TRBJ1-1; D not resolved. The sequence derives from a man aged 18 to 30 who had recovered from COVID-19. The source material was PBMCs or T cells enriched from blood (not recorded which). CDR3 coding DNA: TGTGCCAGCAGCTTGGTACCGGGGAACACTGAAGCTTTCTTT. Its translation: CASSLVPGNTEAFF.